One sample yielded the 32 T cell receptor beta chains listed below, sequenced in a study of a mutant IDH1 vaccine in newly diagnosed glioma. These receptors have no known antigen. Time point indicated: week 11, during vaccination. Doses consisted of 300 ug of mutant IDH1 20-mer peptide each, paired with topical imiquimod. Sequencing was performed with immunoSEQ multiplex PCR; in TCRdb, only in-frame clones are kept and a portion is missing. The top ten clones hold 5.5% to 7% of a sample with tens of thousands of clones, over 70% of them seen once. Here the sequenced sample was PBMCs, taken from a glioma patient whose treatment included an IDH1 peptide vaccine. The origin of the receptors is a man in his fifties with glioma.

The genes are TRBV11-3 and TRBJ2-7; D is undetermined. This CDR3 is 14 amino acids long. V dropped 5 bases and J dropped 1 base, with 12 bases sitting between them. Germline CDR1 and CDR2: SGHNT and YENEEA. CDR3 in amino acids: CASSHRARSYEQYF. The CDR3 nucleotides read TGTGCCAGCAGCCATCGGGCTCGTTCCTACGAGCAGTACTTC.

The genes are TRBV10-3 and TRBJ2-1; D possibly matches TRBD1 or TRBD2 (5 bases each). V lost 7 bases and J lost 4, with 20 bases in between. The CDR3 has 16 residues. Germline CDR1 ENHRY, CDR2 SYGVKD. The CDR3 sequence is CAINPSSGSGYNEQFF. Written as DNA, the CDR3 is TGTGCCATCAACCCCAGCTCGGGATCAGGGTACAATGAGCAGTTCTTC.

This clone was seen a handful of times. This rearrangement joins TRBV11-3 to TRBJ1-1; no definite D call. The germline CDR1 and CDR2 sequences are SGHNT and YENEEA. This CDR3 comprises 14 residues. Trimming took off 5 bases at V and 4 bases at J, with 14 bases between the two ends. Here the CDR3 DNA reads TGTGCCAGCAGCCCCTTCGAGGGAATCACTGAAGCTTTCTTT. Translated: CASSPFEGITEAFF.

The chain uses TRBV6-5 and TRBJ2-5; 9 bases are a match to TRBD2. Germline CDR1 is MNHEY and CDR2 is SVGAGI. The CDR3 extends over 14 amino acids. The V gene end was trimmed by 5 bases and the J gene end by 1 base; junction bases not matched to a gene: 2. The CDR3, as DNA: TGTGCCAGCAGTGGCGGGGGGGGCCAAGAGACCCAGTACTTC. It specifies CASSGGGGQETQYF.

This chain links TRBV7-9 with TRBJ1-6; 8 positions match TRBD1. After removal of 5 bases from V and 10 bases from J, the junction contained 4 bases not matched to a gene. Germline V gene sequence: CDR1 SEHNR, CDR2 FQNEAQ (reference sequence). The CDR3 covers 13 residues. DNA for the CDR3: TGTGCCAGCAGCCTACGGGACAGGTCACCCCTCCACTTT. This encodes CASSLRDRSPLHF.

The CDR3 reads CASSLTNTGELFF. Written as DNA, the CDR3 is TGCGCCAGCAGCTTGACCAACACCGGGGAGCTGTTTTTT. The chain has TRBV5-1 and TRBJ2-2; D unresolved. From germline, CDR1 is SGHRS and CDR2 YFSETQ. The V end was cut by 1 base, the J end by 2 bases, with 3 bases between. The CDR3 length is 13 residues. Complete variable domain (other parts from reference TRBV5-1 and TRBJ2-2): KAGVTQTPRYLIKTRGQQVTLSCSPISGHRSVSWYQQTPGQGLQFLFEYFSETQRNKGNFPGRFSGRQFSNSRSEMNVSTLELGDSALYLCASSLTNTGELFFGEGSRLTVL.

This sequence joins TRBV28 and TRBJ1-1, with D tentatively TRBD1 (5 bases). In germline, CDR1 is MDHEN, CDR2 SYDVKM. CDR3 length: 15 residues. Trimming left V 3 bases short and J 1 base short, with 12 bases between. CDR3: CASSLEGVGNTEAFF. In DNA form, the CDR3 reads TGTGCCAGCAGTTTGGAAGGGGTCGGGAACACTGAAGCTTTCTTT.

The genes are TRBV27 and TRBJ2-7; D gene ambiguous. V was shortened by 4 bases and J by 6 bases, with 13 bases between the two germline ends. The CDR3 has 13 residues. Germline V lookup: CDR1 MNHEY, CDR2 SMNVEV (reference sequence). The CDR3 coding sequence is TGTGCCAGCAGTTCGGGCCTTACGGGCGAGCAGTACTTC. Its translation: CASSSGLTGEQYF.

This rearrangement joins TRBV28 to TRBJ1-1, with a weak D call TRBD1 (5 bases). The CDR3 loop spans 12 amino acids. CDR1 is MDHEN and CDR2 is SYDVKM in the germline V gene. V dropped 3 bases and J dropped 7 bases, with 9 bases sitting between them. CDR3 region: CASSFGTFEAFF. DNA of the CDR3: TGTGCCAGCAGTTTTGGGACCTTTGAAGCTTTCTTT.

The rearrangement joins TRBV7-2 to TRBJ2-7, with D uncertain. Trimming removed 3 bases from V and 4 bases from J, with 7 bases in between. The CDR3 sequence is 12 residues long. In germline, CDR1 is SGHTA, CDR2 FQGNSA. DNA for the CDR3: TGTGCCAGCAGCTTTGGAGTTTACGAGCAGTACTTC. Encoded protein: CASSFGVYEQYF.

V is TRBV18 and J is TRBJ1-5, with D unresolved. Trimming removed 5 bases at V and 0 bases at J, with 14 bases between. Germline lookup yields CDR1 KGHSH and CDR2 LQKENI. The CDR3 is made up of 16 amino acids. The CDR3 DNA sequence: TGTGCCAGCTCAATGGACCCGGGCTATAGCAATCAGCCCCAGCATTTT. The encoded protein is CASSMDPGYSNQPQHF.

CDR3 coding DNA: TGTGCCATCCGGAGTACCGAGACTAGTACTAACGAGCAGTACTTC. This gives the protein CAIRSTETSTNEQYF. V and J are TRBV10-3 and TRBJ2-5, with TRBD2 as a possible D gene (6 bases). Gene TRBJ2-7 matches the end of the DNA better, so the J call may be wrong. This CDR3 spans 15 amino acids. Per germline, CDR1 ENHRY and CDR2 SYGVKD.

The V gene is TRBV28, the J gene TRBJ2-2, with D unclear. The CDR3 is 14 amino acids. The germline V gene encodes CDR1 MDHEN and CDR2 SYDVKM. Trimming stripped 6 bases from V and 2 bases from J, with 10 bases between. For the CDR3, the DNA is TGTGCCAGCAGGAGGTTCGTCAACACCGGGGAGCTGTTTTTT. Its protein product is CASRRFVNTGELFF.

This chain uses TRBV6-6 with TRBJ2-1, with 8 bases identical to TRBD2. The germline gives CDR1 MNHNY, CDR2 SVGAGI (reference sequence). Trimming took 8 bases from V and 5 from J; bases not matched to a gene: 14. The CDR3 loop spans 16 amino acids. CDR3 residues: CASAHGRASGNNEQFF. The CDR3 bases are TGTGCCAGCGCCCACGGGAGGGCTAGCGGAAACAATGAGCAGTTCTTC.

J is TRBJ1-2 and V is TRBV18; TRBD1 agrees at 10 bases. The germline CDR1 and CDR2 sequences are KGHSH and LQKENI. The CDR3 contains 13 residues. V was pared by 3 bases and J by 12 bases, with 7 bases of the junction left unmatched. As DNA, the CDR3 is TGTGCCAGCTCACCCCGACAGGGGGCGAAGGACACCTTC. Translated: CASSPRQGAKDTF.

The chain has TRBV2 and TRBJ2-3, with D maybe TRBD1 (6 bases). Trimming took off 8 bases at V and 0 bases at J, with 12 bases between the two ends. CDR1 is SNHLY, CDR2 FYNNEI, per germline. The CDR3 runs to 14 residues. The CDR3 here is CASPGGYSTDTQYF. CDR3 in DNA: TGTGCCAGCCCTGGGGGCTATAGCACAGATACGCAGTATTTT.

The chain employs TRBV7-2 and TRBJ1-2; D is unclear. CDR3 length: 13 amino acids. V shed 1 base and J shed 1 base, with 4 bases lying between them. Germline V CDR1 and CDR2: SGHTA, FQGNSA. The chain's CDR3 is CASSLDSNYGYTF. The CDR3 DNA reads TGTGCCAGCAGCTTAGACAGTAACTATGGCTACACCTTC.

The chain employs TRBV27 and TRBJ2-1; D may be TRBD2 (6 bases). The V and J ends lost 3 bases and 7 bases respectively, with 10 bases between them. Germline CDR1 MNHEY, CDR2 SMNVEV (reference sequence). This CDR3 contains 13 residues. CDR3 protein: CASSFGGPNEQFF. CDR3 bases: TGTGCCAGCAGTTTCGGGGGTCCGAATGAGCAGTTCTTC.

The chain uses TRBV27 and TRBJ2-3, with D tentatively TRBD1 (7 bases). The CDR3 contains 15 residues. Germline CDR1 is MNHEY and CDR2 is SMNVEV (reference sequence). The V and J ends lost 3 bases and 5 bases respectively, with 15 bases between them. For the CDR3, the DNA is TGTGCCAGCAGTTTGGAAACTCAGGGGGGAGATACGCAGTATTTT. Its protein is CASSLETQGGDTQYF.

This clone was seen only a few times. CDR3 bases: TGTGCCAGCAGCGCACGCCCCGGGGGCGGTACGCAGTATTTT. Residues: CASSARPGGGTQYF. This chain uses TRBV7-2 with TRBJ2-3; D may match TRBD1 or TRBD2 (6 bases each). Germline-derived CDR1 and CDR2 are SGHTA and FQGNSA. Trimming took 5 bases from V and 8 from J, leaving 17 bases between them. The CDR3 consists of 14 residues.

The V and J genes are TRBV27 and TRBJ1-6; D is possibly TRBD1 (5 bases). The CDR3 length is 15 residues. The V gene's germline CDR1 is MNHEY and CDR2 SMNVEV (reference sequence). Trimming shortened V by 8 bases and J by 6 bases, and 17 bases separated the two germline ends. CDR3 region: CASGGGWGGNSPLHF. CDR3 sequence (DNA): TGTGCCAGCGGGGGGGGTTGGGGCGGTAATTCACCCCTCCACTTT.

The CDR3 nucleotides are TGTGCCTGGAGTGAACAGGGAGGCGAGCAGTACTTC. Its protein product is CAWSEQGGEQYF. V and J are TRBV30 and TRBJ2-7; D may correspond to TRBD1 or TRBD2 (6 bases each). V lost 1 base, J lost 6 bases, and 10 bases lay in between. The germline V gene encodes CDR1 GTSNPN and CDR2 SVGIG (reference sequence). The CDR3 consists of 12 residues.

The chain has TRBV15 and TRBJ2-1, with TRBD2 identical over 9 bases. V lost 3 bases to trimming and J lost 4 bases; unmatched junction nucleotides: 4. CDR1 LNHNV and CDR2 YYDKDF come from the germline V gene (reference sequence). The CDR3 runs 15 residues. In nucleotides, the CDR3 is TGTGCCACCAGCAGCCTAGCGGGGAATTACAATGAGCAGTTCTTC. This translates into CATSSLAGNYNEQFF.

The chain couples TRBV5-8 to TRBJ1-4; 7 positions match TRBD1. Germline V gene data show CDR1 as SGHTS and CDR2 as YDEGEE. The CDR3 is made up of 14 amino acids. Losses at the gene ends were 0 bases for V and 8 bases for J; bases not matched to a gene: 4. CDR3 protein: CASSLGDSREKLFF. As DNA, the CDR3 is TGTGCCAGCAGCTTGGGGGACAGCAGAGAAAAACTGTTTTTT.

This chain connects TRBV18 to TRBJ1-5; weak D call: TRBD1 (5 bases). Trimming took off 3 bases at V and 7 bases at J, with 10 bases between the two ends. This CDR3 spans 13 amino acids. The germline gives CDR1 KGHSH, CDR2 LQKENI. The CDR3 loop reads CASSPADNQPQHF. The DNA of the CDR3 is TGTGCCAGCTCACCCGCGGACAACCAGCCCCAGCATTTT. The full variable domain, rest sourced from reference TRBV18 and TRBJ1-5, is NAGVMQNPRHLVRRRGQEARLRCSPMKGHSHVYWYRQLPEEGLKFMVYLQKENIIDESGMPKERFSAEFPKEGPSILRIQQVVRGDSAAYFCASSPADNQPQHFGDGTRLSIL.

This chain joins TRBV4-3 and TRBJ1-1; 7 positions match TRBD1. J lost 4 bases, V lost 1 base, and 9 bases had no gene match. Looked up from germline, CDR1 is LGHNA and CDR2 is YSLEER. The CDR3 extends over 16 amino acids. This chain's CDR3 is CASSQGSSDRTTEAFF. CDR3 DNA: TGCGCCAGCAGCCAAGGGAGTTCGGACAGGACCACTGAAGCTTTCTTT.

This clone was observed once. The chain links TRBV2 to TRBJ2-5; no clear D gene. CDR1 is SNHLY, CDR2 FYNNEI, per germline. V gave up 4 bases and J gave up 4 bases, with 10 bases separating them. The CDR3 is made up of 13 amino acids. CDR3 loop: CASSGGTGETQYF. Written as DNA, the CDR3 is TGTGCCAGCAGTGGAGGAACGGGAGAGACCCAGTACTTC. The whole variable domain, remainder taken from reference TRBV2 and TRBJ2-5, is EPEVTQTPSHQVTQMGQEVILRCVPISNHLYFYWYRQILGQKVEFLVSFYNNEISEKSEIFDDQFSVERPDGSNFTLKIRSTKLEDSAMYFCASSGGTGETQYFGPGTRLLVL.

This clone showed up just once. V gene TRBV15 combines with J gene TRBJ2-2, with TRBD1 matching over 9 bases. Trimming removed 1 base from V and 7 bases from J; junction bases left unmatched: 4. Germline V gives CDR1 LNHNV, CDR2 YYDKDF (reference sequence). The CDR3 consists of 15 residues. Here the CDR3 reads CATSRAQGAGGELFF. DNA for the CDR3: TGTGCCACCAGCAGAGCACAGGGGGCGGGCGGGGAGCTGTTTTTT.

J is TRBJ1-4 and V is TRBV11-3, with TRBD1 as a possible D gene (6 bases). This CDR3 region has 16 residues. The germline V gene encodes CDR1 SGHNT and CDR2 YENEEA. V lost 5 bases, J lost 0 bases, and 13 bases lay in between. CDR3 sequence: CASSRRQVATNEKLFF. CDR3 bases: TGTGCCAGCAGCCGACGACAGGTTGCAACTAATGAAAAACTGTTTTTT.

The V call is TRBV5-1, the J call TRBJ2-3, with a possible D match to TRBD1 (6 bases). This CDR3 is 15 amino acids long. Trimming left V 0 bases short and J 2 bases short, with 10 bases between. The germline V gene has CDR1 SGHRS and CDR2 YFSETQ. The CDR3 sequence is CASSLGQEATDTQYF. The CDR3 DNA follows: TGCGCCAGCAGCTTGGGACAGGAAGCCACAGATACGCAGTATTTT.

The chain couples TRBV10-3 to TRBJ2-7, with 10 bases identical to TRBD2. Looked up from germline, CDR1 is ENHRY and CDR2 is SYGVKD. V shed 2 bases, J shed 4 bases, and the junction held 2 bases outside the gene matches. There are 14 residues in the CDR3. DNA for the CDR3: TGTGCCATCAGTGAGCTAGCGGGAGCTTACGAGCAGTACTTC. Protein: CAISELAGAYEQYF.

This sequence joins TRBV5-5 and TRBJ1-1, with D unresolved. CDR1 is SGHKS and CDR2 is YYEKEE in the germline V gene (reference sequence). The CDR3 is 12 amino acids. V was pared by 3 bases and J by 0 bases, with 3 bases between. The CDR3 DNA follows: TGTGCCAGCAGCTCAGTGAACACTGAAGCTTTCTTT. Amino acid sequence: CASSSVNTEAFF.